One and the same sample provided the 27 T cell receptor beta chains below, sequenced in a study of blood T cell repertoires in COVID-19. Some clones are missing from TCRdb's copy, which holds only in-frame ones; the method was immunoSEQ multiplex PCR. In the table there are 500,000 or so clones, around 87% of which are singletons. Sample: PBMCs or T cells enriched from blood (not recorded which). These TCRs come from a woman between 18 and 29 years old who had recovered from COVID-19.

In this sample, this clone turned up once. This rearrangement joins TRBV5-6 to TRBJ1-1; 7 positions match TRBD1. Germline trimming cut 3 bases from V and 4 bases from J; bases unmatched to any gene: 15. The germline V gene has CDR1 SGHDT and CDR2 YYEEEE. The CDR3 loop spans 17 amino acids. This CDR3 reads CASSSRQGINVGTEAFF. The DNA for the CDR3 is TGTGCCAGCAGCTCACGACAGGGTATTAATGTTGGCACTGAAGCTTTCTTT.

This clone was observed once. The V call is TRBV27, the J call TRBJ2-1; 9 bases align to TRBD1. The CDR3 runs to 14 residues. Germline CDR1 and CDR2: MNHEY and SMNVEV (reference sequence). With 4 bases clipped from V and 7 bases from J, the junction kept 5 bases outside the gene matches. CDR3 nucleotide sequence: TGTGCCAGCAGTTACAGGGGGCGAGAAAATGAGCAGTTCTTC. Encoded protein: CASSYRGRENEQFF.

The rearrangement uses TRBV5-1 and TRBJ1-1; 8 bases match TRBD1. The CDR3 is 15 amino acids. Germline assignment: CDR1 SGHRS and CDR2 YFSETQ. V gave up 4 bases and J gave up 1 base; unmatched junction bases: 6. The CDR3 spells CASSPYDRGNTEAFF. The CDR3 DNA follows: TGCGCCAGCAGCCCGTACGACAGGGGGAACACTGAAGCTTTCTTT.

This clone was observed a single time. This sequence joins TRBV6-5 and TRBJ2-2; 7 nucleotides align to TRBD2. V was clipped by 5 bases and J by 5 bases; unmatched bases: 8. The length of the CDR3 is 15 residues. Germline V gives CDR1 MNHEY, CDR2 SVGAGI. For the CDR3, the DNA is TGTGCCAGCAGTAGGGGAAGCGGGACGACCGGGGAGCTGTTTTTT. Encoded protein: CASSRGSGTTGELFF.

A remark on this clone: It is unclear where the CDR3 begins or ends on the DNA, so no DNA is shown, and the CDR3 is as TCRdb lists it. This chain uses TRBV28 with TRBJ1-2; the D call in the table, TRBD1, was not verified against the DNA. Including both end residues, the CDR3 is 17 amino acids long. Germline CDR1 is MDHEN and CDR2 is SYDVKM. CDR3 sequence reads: CASSSSPGQGIFYGYTF.

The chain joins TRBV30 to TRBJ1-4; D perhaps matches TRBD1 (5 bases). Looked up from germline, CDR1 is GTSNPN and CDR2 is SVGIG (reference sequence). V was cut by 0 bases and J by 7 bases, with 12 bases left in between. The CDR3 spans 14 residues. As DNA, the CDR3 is TGTGCCTGGAGTGTAGGGGCAGGGATTGAAAAACTGTTTTTT. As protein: CAWSVGAGIEKLFF.

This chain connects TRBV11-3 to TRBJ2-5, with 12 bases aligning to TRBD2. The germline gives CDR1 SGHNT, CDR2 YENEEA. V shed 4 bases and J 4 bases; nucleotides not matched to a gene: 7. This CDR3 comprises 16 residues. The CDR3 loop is CASSSRLAGEAETQYF. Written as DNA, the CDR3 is TGTGCCAGCAGCTCAAGACTAGCGGGGGAAGCAGAGACCCAGTACTTC.

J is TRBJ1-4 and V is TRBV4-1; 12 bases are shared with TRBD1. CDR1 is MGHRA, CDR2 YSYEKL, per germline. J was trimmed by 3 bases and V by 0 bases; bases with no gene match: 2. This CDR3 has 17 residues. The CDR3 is CASSQEGQGAANEKLFF. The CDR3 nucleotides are TGCGCCAGCAGCCAAGAGGGACAGGGGGCGGCTAATGAAAAACTGTTTTTT.

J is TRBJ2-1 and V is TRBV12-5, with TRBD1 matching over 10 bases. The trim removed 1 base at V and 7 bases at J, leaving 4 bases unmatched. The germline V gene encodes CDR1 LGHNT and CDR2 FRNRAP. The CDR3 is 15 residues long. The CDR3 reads CASGLGQGAWNEQFF. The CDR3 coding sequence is TGTGCTAGTGGTTTGGGACAGGGGGCGTGGAATGAGCAGTTCTTC.

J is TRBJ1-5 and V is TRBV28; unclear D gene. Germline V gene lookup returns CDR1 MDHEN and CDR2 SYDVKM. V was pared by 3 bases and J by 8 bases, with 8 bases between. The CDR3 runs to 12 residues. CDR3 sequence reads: CASSFLPKPQHF. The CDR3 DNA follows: TGTGCCAGCAGTTTTCTACCGAAGCCCCAGCATTTT.

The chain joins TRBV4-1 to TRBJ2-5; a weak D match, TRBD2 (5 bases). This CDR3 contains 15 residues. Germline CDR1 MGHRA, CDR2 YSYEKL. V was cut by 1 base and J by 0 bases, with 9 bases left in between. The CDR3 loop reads CASSQASGYQETQYF. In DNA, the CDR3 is TGCGCCAGCAGCCAAGCGTCGGGGTACCAAGAGACCCAGTACTTC.

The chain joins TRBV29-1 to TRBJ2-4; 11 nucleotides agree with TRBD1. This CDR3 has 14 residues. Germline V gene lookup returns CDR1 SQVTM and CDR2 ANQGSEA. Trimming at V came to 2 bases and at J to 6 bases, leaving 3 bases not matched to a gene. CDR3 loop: CSVERGQGANIQYF. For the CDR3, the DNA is TGCAGCGTTGAAAGAGGACAGGGGGCAAACATTCAGTACTTC.

CDR3 sequence: CASSLETSTDTQYF. The CDR3 DNA follows: TGTGCCAGCAGTTTAGAAACTAGCACAGATACGCAGTATTTT. J is TRBJ2-3 and V is TRBV27; D is ambiguous. The CDR3 loop spans 14 amino acids. Looked up from germline, CDR1 is MNHEY and CDR2 is SMNVEV (reference sequence). The ends were cut back, 2 bases at V and 0 bases at J, with 6 bases in the middle.

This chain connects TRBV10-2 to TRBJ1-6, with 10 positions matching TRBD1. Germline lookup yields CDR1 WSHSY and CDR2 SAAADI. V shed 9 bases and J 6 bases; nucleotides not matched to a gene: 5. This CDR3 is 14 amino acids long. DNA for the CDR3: TGCGCCAGTCGACAGGGGGCCCTTAATTCACCCCTCCACTTT. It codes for CASRQGALNSPLHF.

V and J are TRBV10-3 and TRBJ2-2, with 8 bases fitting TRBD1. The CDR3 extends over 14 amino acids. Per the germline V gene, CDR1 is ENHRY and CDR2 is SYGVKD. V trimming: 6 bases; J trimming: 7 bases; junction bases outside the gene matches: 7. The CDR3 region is CAISWDRQDGELFF. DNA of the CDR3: TGTGCCATCAGCTGGGACAGGCAAGACGGGGAGCTGTTTTTT.

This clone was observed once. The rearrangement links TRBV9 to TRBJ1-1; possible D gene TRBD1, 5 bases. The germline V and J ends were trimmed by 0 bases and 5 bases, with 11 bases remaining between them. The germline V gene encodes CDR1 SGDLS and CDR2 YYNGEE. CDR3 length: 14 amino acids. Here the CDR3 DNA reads TGTGCCAGCAGCGTAGCTACGGGGGGAACTGAAGCTTTCTTT. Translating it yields CASSVATGGTEAFF.

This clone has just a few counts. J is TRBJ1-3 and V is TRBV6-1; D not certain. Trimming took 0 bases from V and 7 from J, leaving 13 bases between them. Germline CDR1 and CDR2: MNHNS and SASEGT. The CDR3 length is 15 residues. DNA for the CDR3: TGTGCCAGCAGTGAAGCGATGGCAGAAGATAACACCATATATTTT. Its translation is CASSEAMAEDNTIYF.

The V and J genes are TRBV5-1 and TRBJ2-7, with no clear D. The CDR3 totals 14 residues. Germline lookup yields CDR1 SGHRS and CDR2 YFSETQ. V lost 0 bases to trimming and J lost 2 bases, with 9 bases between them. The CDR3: CASSLERPAYEQYF. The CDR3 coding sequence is TGCGCCAGCAGCTTGGAGAGGCCTGCCTACGAGCAGTACTTC.

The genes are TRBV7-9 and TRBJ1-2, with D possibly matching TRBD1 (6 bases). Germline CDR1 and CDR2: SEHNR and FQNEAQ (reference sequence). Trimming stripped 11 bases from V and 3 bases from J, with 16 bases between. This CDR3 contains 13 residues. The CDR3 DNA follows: TGTGCCGGGGGGGGCCCCGAGGACTATGGCTACACCTTC. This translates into CAGGGPEDYGYTF. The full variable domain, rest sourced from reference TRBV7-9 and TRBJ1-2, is DTGVSQNPRHKITKRGQNVTFRCDPISEHNRLYWYRQTLGQGPEFLTYFQNEAQLEKSRLLSDRFSAERPKGSFSTLEIQRTEQGDSAMYLCAGGGPEDYGYTFGSGTRLTVV.

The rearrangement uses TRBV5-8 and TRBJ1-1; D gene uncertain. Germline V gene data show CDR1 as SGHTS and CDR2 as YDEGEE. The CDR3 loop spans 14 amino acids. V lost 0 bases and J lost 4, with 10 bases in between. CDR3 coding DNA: TGTGCCAGCAGCTTGGATGGAGAGAGCACTGAAGCTTTCTTT. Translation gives CASSLDGESTEAFF.

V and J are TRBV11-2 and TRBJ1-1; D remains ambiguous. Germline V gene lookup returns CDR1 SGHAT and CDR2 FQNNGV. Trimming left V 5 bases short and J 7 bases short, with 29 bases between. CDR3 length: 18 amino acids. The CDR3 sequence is CASSHSRYKSRTNFEAFF. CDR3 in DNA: TGTGCCAGCAGCCATTCCAGATATAAGTCCAGAACAAATTTTGAAGCTTTCTTT.

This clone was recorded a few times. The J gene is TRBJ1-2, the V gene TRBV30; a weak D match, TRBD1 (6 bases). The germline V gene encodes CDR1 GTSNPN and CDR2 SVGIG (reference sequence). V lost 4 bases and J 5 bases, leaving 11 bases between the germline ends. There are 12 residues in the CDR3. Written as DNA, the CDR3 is TGTGCCTGGAATACAGGGAAATATGGCTACACCTTC. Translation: CAWNTGKYGYTF. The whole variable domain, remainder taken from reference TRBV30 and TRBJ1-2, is SQTIHQWPATLVQPVGSPLSLECTVEGTSNPNLYWYRQAAGRGLQLLFYSVGIGQISSEVPQNLSASRPQDRQFILSSKKLLLSDSGFYLCAWNTGKYGYTFGSGTRLTVV.

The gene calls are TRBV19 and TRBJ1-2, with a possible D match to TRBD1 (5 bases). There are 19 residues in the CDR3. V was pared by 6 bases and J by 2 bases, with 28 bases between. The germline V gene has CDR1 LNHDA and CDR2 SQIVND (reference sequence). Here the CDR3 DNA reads TGTGCCAGTAGCCCCGCGGGGGGTTCGGCTTTCGAGGGAAACTATGGCTACACCTTC. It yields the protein CASSPAGGSAFEGNYGYTF. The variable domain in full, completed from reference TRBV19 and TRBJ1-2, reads DGGITQSPKYLFRKEGQNVTLSCEQNLNHDAMYWYRQDPGQGLRLIYYSQIVNDFQKGDIAEGYSVSREKKESFPLTVTSAQKNPTAFYLCASSPAGGSAFEGNYGYTFGSGTRLTVV.

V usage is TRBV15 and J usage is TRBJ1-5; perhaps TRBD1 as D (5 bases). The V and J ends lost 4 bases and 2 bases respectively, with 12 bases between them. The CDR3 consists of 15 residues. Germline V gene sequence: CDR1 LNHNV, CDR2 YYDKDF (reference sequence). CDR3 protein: CATSIGGEGNQPQHF. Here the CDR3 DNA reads TGTGCCACCAGCATCGGGGGGGAGGGCAATCAGCCCCAGCATTTT.

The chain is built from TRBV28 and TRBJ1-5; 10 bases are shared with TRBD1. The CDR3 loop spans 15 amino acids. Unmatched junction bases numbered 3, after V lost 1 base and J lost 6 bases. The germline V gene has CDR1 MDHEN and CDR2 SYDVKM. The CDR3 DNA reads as TGTGCCAGCAGTTTATCCCGGGACAGGGGTCAGCCCCAGCATTTT. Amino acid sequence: CASSLSRDRGQPQHF.

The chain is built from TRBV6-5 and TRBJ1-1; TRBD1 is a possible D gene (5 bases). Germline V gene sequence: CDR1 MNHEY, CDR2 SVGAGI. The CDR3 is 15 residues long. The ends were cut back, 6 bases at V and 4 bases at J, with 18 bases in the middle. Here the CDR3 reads CASRASRVGRTEAFF. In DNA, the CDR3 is TGTGCCAGCAGGGCCAGTAGGGTGGGGCGCACTGAAGCTTTCTTT.

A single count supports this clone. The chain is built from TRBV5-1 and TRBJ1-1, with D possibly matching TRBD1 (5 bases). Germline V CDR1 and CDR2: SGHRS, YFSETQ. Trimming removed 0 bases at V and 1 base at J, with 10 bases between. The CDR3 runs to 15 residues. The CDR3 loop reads CASSLGGATNTEAFF. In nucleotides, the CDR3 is TGCGCCAGCAGCTTGGGCGGGGCGACGAACACTGAAGCTTTCTTT.